This T cell receptor beta chain stems from a study of blood T cell repertoires in COVID-19. Study information: From the United States, Italy and Spain came samples of acute and convalescent COVID-19. Sources were T cells, B-cell-depleted T cells, or PBMCs; the material itself was cDNA or gDNA.

Per the authors' pipeline: Nucleated cell number was recorded as an estimate derived from reference gene primer amplification. Generated by immunoSEQ multiplex PCR, the TCRdb table keeps only in-frame clones and is missing some. V, J and clone size are those of that table, while D and trimming were read from the DNA. The data show about 290,000 clones, approximately 80% seen once. Trimming removed 3 bases at V and 4 bases at J, with 7 bases between. The germline CDR1 and CDR2 sequences are SNHLY and FYNNEI. The CDR3 is 12 amino acids. The sequencing sample was made of peripheral blood. This chain uses TRBV2 with TRBJ2-7, with no clear D. This receptor was taken from a woman between 45 and 65 years old with active or convalescent COVID-19. The CDR3 here is CASSDYGYEQYF. CDR3 in DNA: TGTGCCAGCAGTGATTACGGTTACGAGCAGTACTTC. Filled out from reference TRBV2 and TRBJ2-7, the complete variable domain reads EPEVTQTPSHQVTQMGQEVILRCVPISNHLYFYWYRQILGQKVEFLVSFYNNEISEKSEIFDDQFSVERPDGSNFTLKIRSTKLEDSAMYFCASSDYGYEQYFGPGTRLTVT.